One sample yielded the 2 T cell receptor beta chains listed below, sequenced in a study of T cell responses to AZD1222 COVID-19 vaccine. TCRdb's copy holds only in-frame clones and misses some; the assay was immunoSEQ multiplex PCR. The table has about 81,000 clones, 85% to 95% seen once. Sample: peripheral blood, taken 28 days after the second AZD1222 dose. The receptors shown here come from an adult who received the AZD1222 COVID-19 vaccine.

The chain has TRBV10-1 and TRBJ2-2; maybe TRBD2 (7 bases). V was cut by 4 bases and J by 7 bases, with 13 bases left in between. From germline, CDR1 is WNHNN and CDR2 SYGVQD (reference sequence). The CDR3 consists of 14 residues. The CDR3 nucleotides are TGCGCCAGCAGTGCGGCGGGGGCGAGCGGGGAGCTGTTTTTT. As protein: CASSAAGASGELFF.

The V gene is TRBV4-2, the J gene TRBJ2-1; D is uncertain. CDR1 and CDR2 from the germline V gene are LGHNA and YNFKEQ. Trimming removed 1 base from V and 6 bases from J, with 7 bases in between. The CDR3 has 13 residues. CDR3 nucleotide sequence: TGTGCCAGCAGCCAAGCTGGGTTCAATGAGCAGTTCTTC. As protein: CASSQAGFNEQFF.